These 16 T cell receptor beta chains came from one sample sequenced in a study of cytomegalovirus exposure and HLA in healthy donors (dated by TCRdb to 2015 to 2018). To prepare the library, the immunoSEQ multiplex PCR assay was applied. For the multiplex PCR, a mixture combining 60 forward primers for TCR Vbeta segments and 13 reverse primers for TCR Jbeta segments was used. This immuneACCESS table, as held by TCRdb, lists in-frame sequences with V and J called but not all clones. Of the missing ones, under half trace to an unresolved V gene in checked studies; the others have no known cause. This sample has approximately 190,000 clones in its table, and roughly four fifths of those were observed once. The ten largest account for less than 0.85% of the sample. Sequencing was carried out using PBMCs. The receptors come from a woman aged 18-29 years in good health and CMV-seronegative.

V is TRBV29-1 and J is TRBJ1-1; D unresolved. V was cut by 4 bases and J by 4 bases, with 22 bases left in between. Germline V CDR1 and CDR2: SQVTM, ANQGSEA. CDR3 size: 16 residues. The CDR3 reads CSVGRLGEGVGTEAFF. The CDR3 DNA reads as TGCAGCGTTGGACGGCTTGGGGAGGGTGTCGGCACTGAAGCTTTCTTT.

This chain joins TRBV6-5 and TRBJ2-5; 7 bases align to TRBD1. V lost 7 bases to trimming and J lost 5 bases; unmatched junction nucleotides: 7. This CDR3 has 13 amino acids. Germline V gene sequence: CDR1 MNHEY, CDR2 SVGAGI. CDR3 amino acids: CASNRDRGETQYF. CDR3 coding DNA: TGTGCCAGCAACCGGGACAGAGGGGAGACCCAGTACTTC.

This CDR3 reads CASRSRDYEQYF. CDR3 DNA sequence: TGTGCCAGCAGATCCAGGGACTACGAGCAGTACTTC. The chain links TRBV6-1 to TRBJ2-7; D might be TRBD1 (5 bases). Germline V CDR1 and CDR2: MNHNS, SASEGT. V shed 6 bases and J shed 3 bases, with 9 bases lying between them. The CDR3 spans 12 residues.

This sequence joins TRBV10-1 and TRBJ1-1; the D is unclear. The CDR3 extends over 13 amino acids. The germline V gene encodes CDR1 WNHNN and CDR2 SYGVQD (reference sequence). Trimming took 6 bases from V and 7 from J, leaving 15 bases between them. The CDR3 region is CASSLSHTYEAFF. The CDR3 DNA follows: TGCGCCAGCAGCCTCTCCCACACATATGAAGCTTTCTTT.

This clone was found a few times. The genes are TRBV19 and TRBJ1-2, with 8 bases matching TRBD1. The CDR3 consists of 14 residues. The germline CDR1 and CDR2 sequences are LNHDA and SQIVND (reference sequence). The ends lost 3 bases at V and 4 bases at J; junction bases unmatched: 4. The CDR3 spells CASSMQGAIYGYTF. The DNA for the CDR3 is TGTGCCAGTAGTATGCAGGGGGCGATCTATGGCTACACCTTC.

The rearrangement joins TRBV29-1 to TRBJ2-2; 7 nucleotides agree with TRBD2. Germline trimming cut 8 bases from V and 5 bases from J; bases unmatched to any gene: 14. This CDR3 contains 15 residues. Germline CDR1 SQVTM, CDR2 ANQGSEA. CDR3 sequence: CSYTSPGGRTGELFF. The DNA of the CDR3 is TGCAGCTACACAAGCCCGGGGGGTAGGACCGGGGAGCTGTTTTTT.

The sample holds one count of this clone. The chain joins TRBV7-6 to TRBJ2-7; D not resolved. The CDR3 totals 13 residues. Trimming pared 0 bases from V and 3 bases from J, leaving 6 bases between. In germline, CDR1 is SGHVS, CDR2 FNYEAQ. CDR3 loop: CASSLASDYEQYF. In DNA, the CDR3 is TGTGCCAGCAGCTTAGCCAGTGACTACGAGCAGTACTTC.

The rearrangement joins TRBV6-5 to TRBJ1-2; D is possibly TRBD1 (6 bases). Germline assignment: CDR1 MNHEY and CDR2 SVGAGI. Trimming took 10 bases from V and 4 from J, leaving 19 bases between them. There are 14 residues in the CDR3. This CDR3 is CATRSGGGSYGYTF. The CDR3 coding sequence is TGTGCCACCAGATCGGGGGGCGGTAGCTATGGCTACACCTTC.

V usage is TRBV9 and J usage is TRBJ2-7, with a tentative D call TRBD2 (6 bases). Germline V gene lookup returns CDR1 SGDLS and CDR2 YYNGEE. The CDR3 runs to 12 residues. Trimming removed 7 bases from V and 2 bases from J, with 10 bases in between. CDR3 region: CASGDLPYEQYF. DNA for the CDR3: TGTGCCAGCGGGGACTTACCCTACGAGCAGTACTTC.

The genes are TRBV2 and TRBJ2-1; the D is unclear. The germline V and J ends were trimmed by 8 bases and 0 bases, with 5 bases remaining between them. This CDR3 region has 12 residues. The germline gives CDR1 SNHLY, CDR2 FYNNEI. The CDR3 bases are TGTGCCAGCGAGTTCTCCTACAATGAGCAGTTCTTC. Translation gives CASEFSYNEQFF.

J is TRBJ2-1 and V is TRBV9; D is unresolved. Germline CDR1 and CDR2: SGDLS and YYNGEE. This CDR3 contains 13 residues. V was trimmed by 0 bases and J by 7 bases, leaving 8 bases between them. The CDR3 reads CASSVVSSNEQFF. CDR3 DNA sequence: TGTGCCAGCAGCGTAGTATCCAGTAATGAGCAGTTCTTC.

This clone was counted a few times. J is TRBJ2-1 and V is TRBV6-1, with D hard to call. From germline, CDR1 is MNHNS and CDR2 SASEGT. This CDR3 is 14 amino acids long. The V end was cut by 3 bases, the J end by 1 base, with 7 bases between. CDR3 sequence reads: CASSETGSYNEQFF. The CDR3 DNA follows: TGTGCCAGCAGTGAGACGGGTTCCTACAATGAGCAGTTCTTC.

The rearrangement uses TRBV6-5 and TRBJ2-1; TRBD2 matches at 7 bases. This CDR3 region has 15 residues. Germline CDR1 and CDR2: MNHEY and SVGAGI. J gave up 6 bases and V 6 bases, and 11 bases lay outside the gene matches. CDR3 amino acids: CASRPERGGINEQFF. The CDR3 DNA is TGTGCCAGCAGGCCAGAACGCGGGGGAATCAATGAGCAGTTCTTC.

The rearrangement uses TRBV27 and TRBJ1-1; D not resolved. Germline V lookup: CDR1 MNHEY, CDR2 SMNVEV (reference sequence). The CDR3 has 13 residues. The germline V and J ends were trimmed by 2 bases and 1 base, with 5 bases remaining between them. The CDR3 DNA follows: TGTGCCAGCAGTTTAACCGGGAACACTGAAGCTTTCTTT. This translates into CASSLTGNTEAFF.

This chain joins TRBV19 and TRBJ1-4; D is ambiguous. The ends were cut back, 7 bases at V and 0 bases at J, with 6 bases in the middle. The CDR3 is 13 amino acids. CDR1 and CDR2 (germline): LNHDA, SQIVND (reference sequence). Here the CDR3 DNA reads TGTGCCAGTACAGGCACAACTAATGAAAAACTGTTTTTT. Translation gives CASTGTTNEKLFF.

The chain carries TRBV28 and TRBJ2-5; TRBD2 agrees at 7 bases. Germline lookup yields CDR1 MDHEN and CDR2 SYDVKM. J was trimmed by 5 bases and V by 7 bases; bases with no gene match: 10. The CDR3 contains 14 residues. CDR3 sequence: CASNLGGGLETQYF. Here the CDR3 DNA reads TGTGCCAGCAATCTTGGCGGGGGTTTGGAGACCCAGTACTTC.